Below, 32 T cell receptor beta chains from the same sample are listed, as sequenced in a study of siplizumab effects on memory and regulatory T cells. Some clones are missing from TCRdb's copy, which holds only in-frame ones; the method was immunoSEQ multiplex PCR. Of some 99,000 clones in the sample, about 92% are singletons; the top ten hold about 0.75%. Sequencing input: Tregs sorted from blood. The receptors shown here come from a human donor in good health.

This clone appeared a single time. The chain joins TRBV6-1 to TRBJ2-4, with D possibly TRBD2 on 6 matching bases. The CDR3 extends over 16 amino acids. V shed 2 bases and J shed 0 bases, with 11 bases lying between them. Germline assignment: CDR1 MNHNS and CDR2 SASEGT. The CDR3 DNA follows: TGTGCCAGCAGTGAACGGCGGGGACTAGCCAAAAACATTCAGTACTTC. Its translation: CASSERRGLAKNIQYF.

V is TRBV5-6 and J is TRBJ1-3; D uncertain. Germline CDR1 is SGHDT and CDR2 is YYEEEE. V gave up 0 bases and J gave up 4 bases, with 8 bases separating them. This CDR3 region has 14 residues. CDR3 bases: TGTGCCAGCAGCTTGGGTCGTGCAGGAAACACCATATATTTT. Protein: CASSLGRAGNTIYF.

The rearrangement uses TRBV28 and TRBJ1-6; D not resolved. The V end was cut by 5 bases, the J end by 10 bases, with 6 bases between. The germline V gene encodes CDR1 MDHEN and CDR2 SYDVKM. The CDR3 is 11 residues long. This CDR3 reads CASSSSSPLHF. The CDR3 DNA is TGTGCCAGCAGTAGTTCCTCACCCCTCCACTTT. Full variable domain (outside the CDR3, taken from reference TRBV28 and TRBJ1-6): DVKVTQSSRYLVKRTGEKVFLECVQDMDHENMFWYRQDPGLGLRLIYFSYDVKMKEKGDIPEGYSVSREKKERFSLILESASTNQTSMYLCASSSSSPLHFGNGTRLTVT.

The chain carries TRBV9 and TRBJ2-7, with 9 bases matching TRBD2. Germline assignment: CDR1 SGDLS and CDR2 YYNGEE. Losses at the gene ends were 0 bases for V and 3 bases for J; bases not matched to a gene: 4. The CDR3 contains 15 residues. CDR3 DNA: TGTGCCAGCAGCGTAGGGGCTAGCGGGGTCTACGAGCAGTACTTC. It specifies CASSVGASGVYEQYF.

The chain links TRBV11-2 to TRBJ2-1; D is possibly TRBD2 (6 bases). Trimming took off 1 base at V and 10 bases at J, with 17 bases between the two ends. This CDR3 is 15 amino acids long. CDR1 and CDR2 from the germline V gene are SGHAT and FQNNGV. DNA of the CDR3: TGTGCCAGCAGCTTAGGGCCGGGAGCTGAGGAGGAGCAGTTCTTC. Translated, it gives CASSLGPGAEEEQFF.

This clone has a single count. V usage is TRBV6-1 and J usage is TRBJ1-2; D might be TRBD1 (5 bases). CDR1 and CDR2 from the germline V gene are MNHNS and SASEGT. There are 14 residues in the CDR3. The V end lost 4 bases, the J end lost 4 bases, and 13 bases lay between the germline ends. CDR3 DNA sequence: TGTGCCAGCAGTGGAATGGGGGGACGCTATGGCTACACCTTC. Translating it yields CASSGMGGRYGYTF.

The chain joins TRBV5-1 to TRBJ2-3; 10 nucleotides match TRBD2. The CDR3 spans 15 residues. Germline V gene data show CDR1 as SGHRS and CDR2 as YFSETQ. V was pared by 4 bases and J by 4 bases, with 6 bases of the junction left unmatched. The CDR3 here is CASSPDGTSADTQYF. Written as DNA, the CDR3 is TGCGCCAGCAGCCCCGACGGGACTAGCGCAGATACGCAGTATTTT.

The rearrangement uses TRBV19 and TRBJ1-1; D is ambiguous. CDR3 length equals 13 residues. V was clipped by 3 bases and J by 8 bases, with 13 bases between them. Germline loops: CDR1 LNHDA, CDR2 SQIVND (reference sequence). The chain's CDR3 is CASSMRVSAEAFF. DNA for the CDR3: TGTGCCAGTAGTATGAGAGTTTCGGCGGAAGCTTTCTTT.

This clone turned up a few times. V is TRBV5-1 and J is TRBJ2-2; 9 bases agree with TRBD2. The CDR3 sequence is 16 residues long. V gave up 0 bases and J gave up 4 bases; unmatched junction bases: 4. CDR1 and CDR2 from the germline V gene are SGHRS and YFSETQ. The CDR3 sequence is CASSLERGALTGELFF. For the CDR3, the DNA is TGCGCCAGCAGCTTGGAGCGGGGGGCCCTCACCGGGGAGCTGTTTTTT.

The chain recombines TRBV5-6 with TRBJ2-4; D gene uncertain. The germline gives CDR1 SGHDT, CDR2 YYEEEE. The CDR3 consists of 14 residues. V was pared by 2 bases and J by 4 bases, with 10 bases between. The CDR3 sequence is CASSLGPDKNIQYF. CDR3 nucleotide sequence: TGTGCCAGCAGCTTAGGTCCGGATAAAAACATTCAGTACTTC.

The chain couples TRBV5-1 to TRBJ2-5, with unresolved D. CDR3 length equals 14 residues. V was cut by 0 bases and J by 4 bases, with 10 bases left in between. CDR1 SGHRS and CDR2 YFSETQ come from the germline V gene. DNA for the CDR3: TGCGCCAGCAGCTTGGTTTCCTTATCAGAGACCCAGTACTTC. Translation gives CASSLVSLSETQYF.

This chain's CDR3 is CASSYDRGYTEAFF. The CDR3 nucleotides are TGTGCCAGCAGTTACGACAGGGGGTACACTGAAGCTTTCTTT. The V and J genes are TRBV6-6 and TRBJ1-1; 9 bases align to TRBD1. This CDR3 region has 14 residues. The germline CDR1 and CDR2 sequences are MNHNY and SVGAGI (reference sequence). Unmatched junction bases numbered 1, after V lost 2 bases and J lost 3 bases.

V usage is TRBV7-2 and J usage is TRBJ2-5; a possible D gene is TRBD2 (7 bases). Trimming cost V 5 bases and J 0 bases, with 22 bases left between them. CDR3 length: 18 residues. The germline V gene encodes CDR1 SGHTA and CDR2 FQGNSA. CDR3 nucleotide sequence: TGTGCCAGCAGCGTTAGGACGGCACGGGGGGCATACCAAGAGACCCAGTACTTC. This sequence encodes CASSVRTARGAYQETQYF.

The CDR3 loop reads CASTLGASGGKYNEQFF. Written as DNA, the CDR3 is TGTGCCAGCACCCTGGGAGCTAGCGGGGGTAAATACAATGAGCAGTTCTTC. The V gene is TRBV5-4, the J gene TRBJ2-1; 10 bases map to TRBD2. Germline V gives CDR1 SGHNT, CDR2 YYREEE (reference sequence). The CDR3 sequence is 17 residues long. With V trimmed by 6 bases and J by 4 bases, 13 bases remained unmatched.

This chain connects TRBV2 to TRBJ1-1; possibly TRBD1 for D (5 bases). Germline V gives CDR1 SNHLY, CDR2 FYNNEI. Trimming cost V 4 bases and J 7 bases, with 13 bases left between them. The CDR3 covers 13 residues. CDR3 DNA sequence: TGTGCCAGCAGTGGGGACGGATTTTTTGAAGCTTTCTTT. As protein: CASSGDGFFEAFF.

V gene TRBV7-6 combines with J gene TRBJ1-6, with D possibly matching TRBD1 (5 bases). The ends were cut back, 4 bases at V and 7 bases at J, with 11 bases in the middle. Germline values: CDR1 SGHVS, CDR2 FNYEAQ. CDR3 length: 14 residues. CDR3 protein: CASSSTVQNSPLHF. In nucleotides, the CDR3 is TGTGCCAGCAGCTCGACAGTTCAAAATTCACCCCTCCACTTT.

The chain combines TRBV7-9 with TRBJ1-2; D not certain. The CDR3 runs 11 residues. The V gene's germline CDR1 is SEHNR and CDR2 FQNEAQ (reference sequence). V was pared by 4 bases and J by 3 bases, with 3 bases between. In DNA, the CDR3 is TGTGCCAGCAGCTCCTACTATGGCTACACCTTC. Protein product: CASSSYYGYTF.

CDR3: CASQARGYTF. CDR3 DNA sequence: TGTGCCAGCCAGGCACGTGGCTACACCTTC. The chain couples TRBV2 to TRBJ1-2, with unresolved D. The CDR3 runs 10 residues. Trimming left V 8 bases short and J 7 bases short, with 8 bases between. The germline CDR1 and CDR2 sequences are SNHLY and FYNNEI.

The DNA for the CDR3 is TGTGCCAGCAGCCAGGGGGGGAGGTACTCTGGAAACACCATATATTTT. Protein product: CASSQGGRYSGNTIYF. The chain employs TRBV9 and TRBJ1-3, with 7 bases identical to TRBD1. There are 16 residues in the CDR3. The V gene's germline CDR1 is SGDLS and CDR2 YYNGEE. The ends lost 4 bases at V and 0 bases at J; junction bases unmatched: 7.

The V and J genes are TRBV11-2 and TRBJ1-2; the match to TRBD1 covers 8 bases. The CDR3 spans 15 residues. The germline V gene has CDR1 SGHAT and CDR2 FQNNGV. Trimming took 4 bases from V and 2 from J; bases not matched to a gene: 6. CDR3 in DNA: TGTGCCAGCAGCTCCAGGGGGCGGTCCAACTATGGCTACACCTTC. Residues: CASSSRGRSNYGYTF.

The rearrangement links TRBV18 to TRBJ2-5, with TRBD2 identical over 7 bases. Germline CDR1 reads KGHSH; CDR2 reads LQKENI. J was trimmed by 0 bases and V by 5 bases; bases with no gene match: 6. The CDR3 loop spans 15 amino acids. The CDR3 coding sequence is TGTGCCAGCTCAATCTCCGGGGGGAACCAAGAGACCCAGTACTTC. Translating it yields CASSISGGNQETQYF.

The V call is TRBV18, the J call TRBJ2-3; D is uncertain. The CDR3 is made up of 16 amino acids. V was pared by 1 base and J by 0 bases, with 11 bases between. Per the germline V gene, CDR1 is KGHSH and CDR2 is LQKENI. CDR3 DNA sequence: TGTGCCAGCTCACCACGAGACGGGCCTAGCACAGATACGCAGTATTTT. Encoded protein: CASSPRDGPSTDTQYF.

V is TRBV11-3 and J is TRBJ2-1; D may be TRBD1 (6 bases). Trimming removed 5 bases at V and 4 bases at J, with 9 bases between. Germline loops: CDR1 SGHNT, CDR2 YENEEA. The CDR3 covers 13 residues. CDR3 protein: CASSGGQYNEQFF. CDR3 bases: TGTGCCAGCAGCGGTGGACAGTACAATGAGCAGTTCTTC. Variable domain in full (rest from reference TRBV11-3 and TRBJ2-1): EAGVVQSPRYKIIEKKQPVAFWCNPISGHNTLYWYLQNLGQGPELLIRYENEEAVDDSQLPKDRFSAERLKGVDSTLKIQPAELGDSAVYLCASSGGQYNEQFFGPGTRLTVL.

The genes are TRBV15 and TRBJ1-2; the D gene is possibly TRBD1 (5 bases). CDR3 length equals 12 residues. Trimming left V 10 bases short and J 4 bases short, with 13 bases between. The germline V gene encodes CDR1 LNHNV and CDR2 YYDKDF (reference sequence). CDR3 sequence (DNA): TGTGCCAGCCGGGGACTCAGCTATGGCTACACCTTC. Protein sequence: CASRGLSYGYTF.

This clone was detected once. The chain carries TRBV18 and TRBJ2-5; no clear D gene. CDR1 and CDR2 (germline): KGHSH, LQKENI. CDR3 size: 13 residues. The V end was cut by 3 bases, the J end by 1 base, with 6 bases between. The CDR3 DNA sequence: TGTGCCAGCTCACCCTCTCCCCAAGAGACCCAGTACTTC. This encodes CASSPSPQETQYF.

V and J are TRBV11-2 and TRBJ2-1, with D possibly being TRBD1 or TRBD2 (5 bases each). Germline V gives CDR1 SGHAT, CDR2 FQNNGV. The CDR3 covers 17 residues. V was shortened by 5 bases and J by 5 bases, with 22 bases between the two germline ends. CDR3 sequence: CASSPWVIRDRHNEQFF. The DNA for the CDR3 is TGTGCCAGCAGCCCCTGGGTTATCCGGGACCGACACAATGAGCAGTTCTTC.

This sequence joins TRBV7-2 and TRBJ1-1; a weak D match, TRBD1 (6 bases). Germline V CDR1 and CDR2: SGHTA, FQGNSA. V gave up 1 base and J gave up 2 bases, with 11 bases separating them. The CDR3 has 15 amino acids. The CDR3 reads CASSLGPGANTEAFF. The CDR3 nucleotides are TGTGCCAGCAGCTTAGGGCCGGGGGCAAACACTGAAGCTTTCTTT.

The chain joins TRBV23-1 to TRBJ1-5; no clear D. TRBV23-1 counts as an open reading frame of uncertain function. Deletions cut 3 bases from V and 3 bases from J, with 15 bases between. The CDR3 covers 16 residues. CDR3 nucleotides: TGCGCCAGCAGTCACCCCGGGAGAGGAGACAATCAGCCCCAGCATTTT. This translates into CASSHPGRGDNQPQHF.

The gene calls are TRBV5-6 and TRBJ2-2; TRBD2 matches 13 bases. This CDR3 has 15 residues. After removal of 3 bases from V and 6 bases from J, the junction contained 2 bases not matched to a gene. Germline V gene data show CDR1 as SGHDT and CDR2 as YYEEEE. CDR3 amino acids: CASSWTSGGPGELFF. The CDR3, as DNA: TGTGCCAGCAGCTGGACTAGCGGGGGCCCCGGGGAGCTGTTTTTT.

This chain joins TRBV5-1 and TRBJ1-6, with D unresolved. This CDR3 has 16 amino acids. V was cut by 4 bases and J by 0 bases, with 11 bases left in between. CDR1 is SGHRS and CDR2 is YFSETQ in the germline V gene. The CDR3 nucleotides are TGCGCCAGCAGCATCCTGTCAAGCTCCTATAATTCACCCCTCCACTTT. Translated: CASSILSSSYNSPLHF.

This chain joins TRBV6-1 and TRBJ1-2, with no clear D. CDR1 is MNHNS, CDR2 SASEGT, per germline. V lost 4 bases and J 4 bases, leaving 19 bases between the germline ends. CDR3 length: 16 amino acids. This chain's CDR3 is CASSGTSLGSSYGYTF. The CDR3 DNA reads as TGTGCCAGCAGTGGCACTAGCCTCGGGTCTAGCTATGGCTACACCTTC.

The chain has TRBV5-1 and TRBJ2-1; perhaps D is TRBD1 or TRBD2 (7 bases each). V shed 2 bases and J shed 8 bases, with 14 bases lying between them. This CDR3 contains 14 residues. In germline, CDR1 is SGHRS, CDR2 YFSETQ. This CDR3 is CASSFQGGKDEQFF. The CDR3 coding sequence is TGCGCCAGCAGCTTCCAGGGGGGGAAAGATGAGCAGTTCTTC. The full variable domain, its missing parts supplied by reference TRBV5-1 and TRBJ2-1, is KAGVTQTPRYLIKTRGQQVTLSCSPISGHRSVSWYQQTPGQGLQFLFEYFSETQRNKGNFPGRFSGRQFSNSRSEMNVSTLELGDSALYLCASSFQGGKDEQFFGPGTRLTVL.